This TCR beta chain was observed in a study of shared clonotypes between healthy human individuals (dated by TCRdb to about 2020). Regarding the study in general: A few men and a couple of women, aged 18 to 49 years, made up the cohort. For each donor, CD4 naive and CD4 memory were each given three plates, CD8 naive was given two plates, and CD8 memory was given one plate. To estimate repertoire size and how much clonotype sharing occurs between individuals, the study deeply sequenced the blood TCR repertoires of five healthy adults. To increase sequencing depth and limit assay-specific biases, different laboratories used diverse techniques to prepare libraries and sequence TCR repertoires. Leukapheresis yielded between about 0.94 and 8.9 billion PBMCs per donor.

This clone was picked up one time. Its antigen specificity is not known. No qualities accompany the bases; no much larger clone lies one base away. Overall study outcomes, separate from this receptor: Naive subsets generally had larger estimated clonotype richness than memory subsets. Sampling was restricted to blood, and TCR repertoires in tissue are likely to differ from TCR repertoires in blood. Approximately 5% of naive CD4, around 3.6% of naive CD8, about 2.4% of memory CD4, and less than 0.45% of memory CD8 clonotypes were shared across a handful of donors. Compared with non-shared clonotypes, clonotypes shared by all four sorted-subset donors had higher generation probabilities. Even with the large sequencing depth, rarefaction of the sorted-subset datasets indicated that sequencing was incomplete. Pairwise subsampling led to the expectation that sequencing depth would affect the degree of clonotype sharing among donors. Because the study included a small number of donors, the genetic and exposure-history diversity represented was limited.

TCR CDR3 regions were amplified from genomic DNA by multiplex PCR using the deep immunoSEQ assay. Extracted genomic DNA from each cell subset was distributed evenly across all wells of several immunoSEQ 96-well plates, and each plate was treated as a replicate. For sorted subsets, roughly 190 ng of genomic DNA, equivalent to around 29,000 T cell genomes, went into each replicate PCR. The purified libraries were quantified using a Qubit 3.0 fluorometer, sized with a Bioanalyzer 2100, and then quantified again using the KAPA Library Quantification kit. Every immunoSEQ 96-well plate was sequenced on a dedicated single-read 150-cycle Illumina NextSeq 550 flow cell. As for the original processing: The immunoSEQ output contained only junctional sequences without quality scores, so filtering could not match that applied to full-length reads. Sequences were annotated with PyIR, a Python wrapper for IgBLAST v1.9, using IMGT germline references to assign V/J genes and CDR3. Reads were removed for weak V/J assignments (E-value above 1e-6), missing CDR3, stop codons, out-of-frame junctions, or ambiguous translated residues. A V3J clonotype was defined by an identical inferred V gene, J gene, and CDR3 amino acid sequence. The percentage overlap between two repertoires was calculated by dividing the number of shared unique clonotypes by the size of the smaller repertoire. Three approaches were used to assess repertoire richness: RTK rarefaction, the Chao1 estimator, and Recon v2.1 estimates of unobserved clonotypes. Generation probabilities for all TCRbeta clonotypes obtained by the gDNA method from a handful of donors were computed using OLGA. TCRdb obtained this table from immuneACCESS and retained in-frame rearrangements with V and J assigned. These tables miss some clones; where compared with another copy, unresolved V genes account for less than half of the shortfall, and the remainder is unexplained. The V and J calls and clone size were taken over from that table, and D and trimming were inferred from the DNA. This sample lists about 380,000 clones; about 97% were detected once. About 0.34% of the sample rests with the top ten.

Healthy HIV-negative adults with no recently reported acute infections or vaccinations were included as donors. All donors were Caucasian adults living in Nashville, Tennessee, USA. CD8 memory samples consisted of magnetically selected CD45RO+ cells combined with CCR7-negative CD45RA+ effector memory (TemRA) cells. Blood was obtained by leukapheresis, after which PBMCs were separated by Ficoll-Histopaque density gradient centrifugation and cryopreserved in liquid nitrogen vapor phase. Analytical flow cytometry was used to check the purity and quantity of each magnetically sorted T cell population. Genomic DNA was isolated from each sorted fraction and quantified by UV absorbance on a Nanodrop 2000c. Sequenced input: memory CD8+ T cells sorted from blood. In light of the paper, this sample's cell subset or site label describes: CD45RO+ cells pooled with CCR7-negative TemRA cells. This TCR derives from a man aged 25-45 years in good health.

Read as DNA, the sequence is TGTGCCAGCAGCTTGCGGGAGGAGGAGACCCAGTACTTC. This translates into CASSLREEETQYF. The chain employs TRBV5-8 and TRBJ2-5, with 7 junctional bases fitting TRBD2. V is pruned by 1 base and J by 5 bases, leaving 2 bases of the junction without a gene match. Taken from the germline V gene, the CDR1 and CDR2 loops are SGHTS and YDEGEE. The CDR3 measures 13 amino acids from cysteine to phenylalanine. Solely the CDR3 DNA is kept, with 39 bases framed from the first base.